A selection of T cell receptor beta chains follows, all from one sample in a study of cytotoxic CD8 clonotypes in ibrutinib-treated CLL. The method was immunoSEQ multiplex PCR; TCRdb's version includes in-frame clones alone and lacks a portion of them. The table records about 68,000 clones, 65% to 85% of them present only once. This sample comprised PBMCs, obtained at disease progression, from a patient treated with ibrutinib. The receptors come from a human donor with chronic lymphocytic leukemia. Each CDR3 is given without its conserved first and last residue.

v_gene	j_gene	CDR3aa
TRBV5-1	TRBJ2-6	ASGGAGHSGANVLT
TRBV5-6	TRBJ1-1	ASSFGGRVNTEAF
TRBV30	TRBJ2-5	AWRNSGPKETQY
TRBV6-5	TRBJ1-1	ASSYWGGKATEAF
TRBV11-2	TRBJ1-6	ASSLRTVPTYPPALH
TRBV4-1	TRBJ2-3	ASSQDLASLATDTQY
TRBV5-1	TRBJ2-5	ASRPGFAQETQY
TRBV18	TRBJ1-2	ASSSQGAYGYT
TRBV5-4	TRBJ2-1	ASSFATNEQF
TRBV5-1	TRBJ2-3	ASSLYSGGRGSDTQY
TRBV6-4	TRBJ1-1	ASSDGLNTEAF
TRBV28	TRBJ1-1	ASSPFEVQGGMNTEAF
TRBV4-1	TRBJ1-1	ASRGSAVNTEAF
TRBV10-3	TRBJ1-1	AISDWRGMNTEAF
TRBV10-3	TRBJ2-5	AAQGRYQETQY
TRBV5-1	TRBJ2-2	ASSRGLAGGRSGELF
TRBV2	TRBJ2-1	ASSAQGAYNEQF
TRBV18	TRBJ2-5	ASSLGQKETQY
TRBV6-4	TRBJ2-1	ASSDSNGGGYNEQF
TRBV21-1	TRBJ1-4	ASSKAGGEKLF
TRBV19	TRBJ1-5	ASSIGSRGQSPQH
TRBV27	TRBJ2-1	ASSPGTLNYNEQF
TRBV7-9	TRBJ1-1	ASSFTGRGVVAEAF
TRBV2	TRBJ1-5	ASRSDRGLNQPQH
TRBV5-8	TRBJ1-6	ASSLGRGGNSPLH
TRBV27	TRBJ1-5	ASRLTGSNQPQH
TRBV5-1	TRBJ1-2	ASSLVVENYGYT
TRBV19	TRBJ2-3	ASRKTGPDTQY
TRBV10-1	TRBJ1-1	ASSGGRNTEAF
TRBV5-1	TRBJ1-3	ASSYLSGNTIY
TRBV4-1	TRBJ2-2	ASSQDLGSGELF
TRBV1	TRBJ2-7	TSSQDGQDSSYEQY
TRBV28	TRBJ1-1	ASSWAVLTEAF
TRBV10-3	TRBJ2-2	AINKASAAGELF
TRBV4-1	TRBJ2-3	ASSQVSTDTQY
TRBV19	TRBJ1-1	ASSEQGRRTEAF
TRBV29-1	TRBJ1-1	SVAGTGMRTEAF
TRBV5-1	TRBJ2-6	ASSLGWGSSGANVLT
TRBV6-7	TRBJ2-1	ASTEGGRTPYNEQF
TRBV6-1	TRBJ1-2	ASSEQGFTRTNYGYT
TRBV28	TRBJ2-2	ASQRGAGELF
TRBV2	TRBJ1-5	ASRKLGTALSPQH
TRBV28	TRBJ2-2	ASSFRAFGELF
TRBV11-1	TRBJ1-5	ASSLDRSQPQH
TRBV29-1	TRBJ2-5	SVTRTRAQETQY
TRBV5-8	TRBJ2-2	ASSLMGADTGELF
TRBV28	TRBJ1-6	ASSSYTESGTSPLH
TRBV29-1	TRBJ2-7	SVSSTGNEQY